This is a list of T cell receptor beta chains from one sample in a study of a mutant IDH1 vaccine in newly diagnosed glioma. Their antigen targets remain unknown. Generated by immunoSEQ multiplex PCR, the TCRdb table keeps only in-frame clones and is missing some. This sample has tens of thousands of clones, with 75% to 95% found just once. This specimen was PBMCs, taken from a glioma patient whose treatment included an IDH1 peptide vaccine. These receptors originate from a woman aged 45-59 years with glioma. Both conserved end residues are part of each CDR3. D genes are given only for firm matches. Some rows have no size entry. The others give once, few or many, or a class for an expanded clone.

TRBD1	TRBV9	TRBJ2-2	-	TGTGCCAGCAGCGTAGGAGGGGGCGCGAGAACCGGGGAGCTGTTTTTT	CASSVGGGARTGELFF
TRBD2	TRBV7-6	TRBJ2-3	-	TGTGCCAGCAGCCCCCTAGCGGGAGGGCCCGCAGATACGCAGTATTTT	CASSPLAGGPADTQYF
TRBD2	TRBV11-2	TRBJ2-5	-	TGTGCCAGCAGCATCAGCGGGAGAGAGACCCAGTACTTC	CASSISGRETQYF
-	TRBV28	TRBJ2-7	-	TGTGCCAGCACTTCCCGAGGAATTCCGCCCTACGAGCAGTACTTC	CASTSRGIPPYEQYF
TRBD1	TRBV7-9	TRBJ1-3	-	TGTGCCAGCAGCGGGCGGACAGGGGGTAGTGGAAACACCATATATTTT	CASSGRTGGSGNTIYF
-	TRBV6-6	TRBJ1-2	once	TGTGCCAGCAGTTCACCGGGAGGAAACTTCTATGGCTACACCTTC	CASSSPGGNFYGYTF
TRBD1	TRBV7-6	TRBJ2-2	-	TGTGCCAGCAGCTTAACAGGGGTTGCCGGGGAGCTGTTTTTT	CASSLTGVAGELFF
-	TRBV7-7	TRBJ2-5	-	TGTGCTAGCAGCAAGGACTTACAAGAGACCCAGTACTTC	CASSKDLQETQYF
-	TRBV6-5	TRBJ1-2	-	TGTGCCAGCAGTTACCTTCAGGCAGGCGGGTATGGCTACACCTTC	CASSYLQAGGYGYTF
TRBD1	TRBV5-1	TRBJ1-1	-	TGCGCCAGCAGCCTTCATCCCCGCGATCGGGACAGGGGTATATTCGCTGAAGCTTTCTTT	CASSLHPRDRDRGIFAEAFF